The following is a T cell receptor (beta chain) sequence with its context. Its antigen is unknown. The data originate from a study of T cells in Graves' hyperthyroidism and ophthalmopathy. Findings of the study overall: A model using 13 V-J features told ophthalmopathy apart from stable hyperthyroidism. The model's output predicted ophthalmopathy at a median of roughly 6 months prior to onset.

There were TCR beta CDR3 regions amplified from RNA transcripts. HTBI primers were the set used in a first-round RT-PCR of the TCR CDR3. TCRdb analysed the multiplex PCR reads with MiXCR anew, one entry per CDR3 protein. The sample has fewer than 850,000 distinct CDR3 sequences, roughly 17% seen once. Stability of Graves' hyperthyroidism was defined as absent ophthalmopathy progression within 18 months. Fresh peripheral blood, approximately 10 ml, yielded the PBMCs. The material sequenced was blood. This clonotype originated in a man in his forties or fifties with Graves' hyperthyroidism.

In DNA, the CDR3 is TGTGCCAGCAGTTATACGGACAGGGCGAATGAGCAGTTCTTC. Encoded protein: CASSYTDRANEQFF. V usage is TRBV6-5 and J usage is TRBJ2-1, with 8 bases that match TRBD1. V trimming: 3 bases; J trimming: 7 bases; junction bases outside the gene matches: 5. Germline CDR1 and CDR2: MNHEY and SVGAGI. This CDR3 spans 14 amino acids.